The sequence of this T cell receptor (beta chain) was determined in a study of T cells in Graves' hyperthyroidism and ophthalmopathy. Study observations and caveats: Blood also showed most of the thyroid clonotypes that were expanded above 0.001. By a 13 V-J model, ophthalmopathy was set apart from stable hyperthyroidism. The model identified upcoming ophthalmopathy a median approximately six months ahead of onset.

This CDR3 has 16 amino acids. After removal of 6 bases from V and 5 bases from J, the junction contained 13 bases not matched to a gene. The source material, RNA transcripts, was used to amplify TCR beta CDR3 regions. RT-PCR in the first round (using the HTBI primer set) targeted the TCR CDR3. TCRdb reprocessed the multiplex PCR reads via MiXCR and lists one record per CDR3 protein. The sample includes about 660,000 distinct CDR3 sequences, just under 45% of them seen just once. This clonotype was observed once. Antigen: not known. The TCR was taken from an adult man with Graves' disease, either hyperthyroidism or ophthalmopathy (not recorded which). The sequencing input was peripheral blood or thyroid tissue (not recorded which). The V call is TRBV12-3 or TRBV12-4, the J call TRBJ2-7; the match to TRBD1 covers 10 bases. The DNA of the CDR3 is TGTGCCAGCAGACACCCCGCCCGGGACAGGGGCCACGAGCAGTACTTC. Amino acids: CASRHPARDRGHEQYF.